These 19 T cell receptor beta chains were all obtained from the same sample, sequenced in a study of T-cell reconstitution after alpha-beta-depleted transplantation in children. Unique molecular identifiers were incorporated when the TCRbeta library was constructed. TCRdb redid the calling of the PCR reads with MiXCR, one entry per CDR3 protein. The sample holds a few hundred thousand distinct CDR3 sequences, approximately 13% seen once. Sequences were derived from PBMCs from the stem cell graft donor, sampled from the stem cell graft. The receptors come from a human donor who donated a stem cell graft to a child with combined immunodeficiency.

This chain joins TRBV29-1 and TRBJ1-5; the D gene is possibly TRBD1 (5 bases). Trimming cost V 3 bases and J 2 bases, with 20 bases left between them. The CDR3 extends over 17 amino acids. Germline V gene data show CDR1 as SQVTM and CDR2 as ANQGSEA. The CDR3 bases are TGCAGCGTTGAGGGCAGGGAGTTTTGGATTGGCAATCAGCCCCAGCATTTT. Residues: CSVEGREFWIGNQPQHF.

This clonotype occurred many times. The CDR3 loop reads CASSYSRTSGGLEQYF. CDR3 DNA sequence: TGTGCCAGCAGTTACTCGAGGACTAGCGGAGGGCTGGAGCAGTACTTC. The chain links TRBV6-2 or TRBV6-3 to TRBJ2-7, with 10 nucleotides matching TRBD2. CDR1 and CDR2 (germline): MNHEY, SVGEGT. Trimming removed 0 bases from V and 7 bases from J; junction bases left unmatched: 9. CDR3 size: 16 residues.

This sequence joins TRBV2 and TRBJ2-7; 15 bases are shared with TRBD2. The germline V gene encodes CDR1 SNHLY and CDR2 FYNNEI. This CDR3 is 14 amino acids long. After removal of 6 bases from V and 7 bases from J, the junction contained 4 bases not matched to a gene. The CDR3 nucleotides are TGTGCCAGCAGAGTGGGACTAGCGGGAGGTGAGCAGTACTTC. As protein: CASRVGLAGGEQYF.

The chain carries TRBV14 and TRBJ2-7; no clear D gene. In germline, CDR1 is SGHDN, CDR2 FVKESK. Trimming stripped 3 bases from V and 4 bases from J, with 13 bases between. CDR3 length: 14 residues. The CDR3 loop is CASSHPGPSYEQYF. As DNA, the CDR3 is TGTGCCAGCAGCCACCCAGGACCCTCTTACGAGCAGTACTTC. Filled out from reference TRBV14 and TRBJ2-7, the complete variable domain reads EAGVTQFPSHSVIEKGQTVTLRCDPISGHDNLYWYRRVMGKEIKFLLHFVKESKQDESGMPNNRFLAERTGGTYSTLKVQPAELEDSGVYFCASSHPGPSYEQYFGPGTRLTVT.

The chain uses TRBV29-1 and TRBJ2-7; maybe TRBD1 (6 bases). V gave up 5 bases and J gave up 0 bases, with 11 bases separating them. Germline CDR1 is SQVTM and CDR2 is ANQGSEA. This CDR3 is built from 13 residues. CDR3 bases: TGCAGCGTTATCCGGGACAACTCCTACGAGCAGTACTTC. Encoded protein: CSVIRDNSYEQYF.

About this clonotype: The CDR3 carries no conserved terminal phenylalanine or tryptophan, so it likely arises from a read error. The limits of the CDR3 on the DNA are not certain, so only TCRdb's listed CDR3 is given. The rearrangement uses TRBV30 and TRBJ2-7; the table's D gene call, TRBD2, was not cross checked with the DNA. Germline-derived CDR1 and CDR2 are GTSNPN and SVGIG (reference sequence). The CDR3 extends over 11 residues, inclusive of both ends. This CDR3 reads CAWSVGDKPHL.

This clonotype has just a few counts. The chain is built from TRBV9 and TRBJ1-1; D may be TRBD1 (5 bases). The CDR3 is made up of 15 amino acids. Trimming pared 4 bases from V and 4 bases from J, leaving 17 bases between. CDR1 is SGDLS and CDR2 is YYNGEE in the germline V gene. CDR3 bases: TGTGCCAGCAGCAAAGAATTCTTTGGGGGCACTGAAGCTTTCTTT. Amino acid sequence: CASSKEFFGGTEAFF.

The CDR3 DNA follows: TGCAGTGCTAGAGAGGGCAGGCCAATTCCCGCTTTCTTT. The encoded protein is CSAREGRPIPAFF. The genes are TRBV20-1 and TRBJ1-1; D unresolved. The CDR3 has 13 amino acids. The germline V and J ends were trimmed by 0 bases and 11 bases, with 16 bases remaining between them. From germline, CDR1 is DFQATT and CDR2 SNEGSKA (reference sequence).

This clonotype was detected ten times or more. The V gene is TRBV5-1, the J gene TRBJ2-1; TRBD1 agrees at 10 bases. Per the germline V gene, CDR1 is SGHRS and CDR2 is YFSETQ. The CDR3 totals 16 residues. Trimming took 4 bases from V and 4 from J; bases not matched to a gene: 8. The CDR3 region has the DNA TGCGCCAGCAGCACCCGACAGGGGGCCGGGTACAATGAGCAGTTCTTC. Translated, it gives CASSTRQGAGYNEQFF.

Ten or more counts support this clonotype. The chain recombines TRBV5-1 with TRBJ2-1, with D unclear. V dropped 2 bases and J dropped 8 bases, with 14 bases sitting between them. This CDR3 contains 14 residues. Germline-derived CDR1 and CDR2 are SGHRS and YFSETQ. The CDR3 coding sequence is TGCGCCAGCAGCTTAGGCAGAAGTAGGGATGAGCAGTTCTTC. It yields the protein CASSLGRSRDEQFF.

This clonotype was seen a few times. A much larger clone is a single base away; this may be a read error. The chain couples TRBV11-2 to TRBJ2-2, with TRBD1 as a possible D gene (5 bases). The length of the CDR3 is 15 residues. The V gene's germline CDR1 is SGHAT and CDR2 FQNNGV. V was shortened by 0 bases and J by 1 base, with 6 bases between the two germline ends. CDR3 amino acids: CASSLEGLNTGELFF. DNA of the CDR3: TGTGCCAGCAGCTTAGAGGGGCTGAACACCGGGGAGCTGTTTTTT.

The rearrangement links TRBV3-1 to TRBJ2-3; D remains ambiguous. The CDR3 totals 12 residues. The germline V gene encodes CDR1 LGHDT and CDR2 YNNKEL (reference sequence). V lost 3 bases, J lost 7 bases, and 8 bases lay in between. The CDR3 DNA sequence: TGTGCCAGCAGCCACCAGGATTATACGCAGTATTTT. It yields the protein CASSHQDYTQYF.

This clonotype was counted at least ten times. The chain recombines TRBV29-1 with TRBJ2-1; D gene unclear. V lost 1 base to trimming and J lost 12 bases, with 13 bases between them. CDR1 SQVTM and CDR2 ANQGSEA come from the germline V gene. The CDR3 loop spans 12 amino acids. The CDR3 bases are TGCAGCGTTGAAGTGGTGGGCCTCGGGCAGTTCTTC. The encoded protein is CSVEVVGLGQFF.

The chain couples TRBV14 to TRBJ2-7, with D uncertain. Trimming took 6 bases from V and 2 from J, leaving 5 bases between them. There are 11 residues in the CDR3. CDR1 and CDR2 from the germline V gene are SGHDN and FVKESK. As DNA, the CDR3 is TGTGCCAGCAGGAGACCCTACGAGCAGTACTTC. Protein product: CASRRPYEQYF.

This clonotype was counted ten times or more. This sequence joins TRBV7-6 and TRBJ2-7, with D uncertain. Germline V CDR1 and CDR2: SGHVS, FNYEAQ. The CDR3 totals 15 residues. V gave up 1 base and J gave up 0 bases, with 10 bases separating them. CDR3: CASSLDPSYSYEQYF. In DNA form, the CDR3 reads TGTGCCAGCAGCTTAGACCCGTCCTACTCCTACGAGCAGTACTTC.

This clonotype has a handful of counts. The chain is built from TRBV25-1 and TRBJ1-1; unclear D gene. Per germline, CDR1 MGHDK and CDR2 SYGVNS. V was trimmed by 1 base and J by 0 bases, leaving 9 bases between them. The CDR3 loop spans 15 amino acids. CDR3 region: CASSEFGGMNTEAFF. DNA for the CDR3: TGTGCCAGCAGTGAATTTGGAGGAATGAACACTGAAGCTTTCTTT.

This chain joins TRBV20-1 and TRBJ2-7, with D perhaps being TRBD1 or TRBD2 (7 bases each). This CDR3 spans 14 amino acids. V shed 7 bases and J shed 3 bases, with 19 bases lying between them. CDR1 is DFQATT, CDR2 SNEGSKA, per germline (reference sequence). The CDR3 DNA reads as TGCAGTGGTACAGGGGAGGGAGACTTCTACGAGCAGTACTTC. This encodes CSGTGEGDFYEQYF.

In its sample, this clonotype was seen a few times. The V and J genes are TRBV20-1 and TRBJ2-1; possible D gene TRBD2, 5 bases. The CDR3 totals 15 residues. Germline V gene sequence: CDR1 DFQATT, CDR2 SNEGSKA (reference sequence). V lost 6 bases to trimming and J lost 6 bases, with 21 bases between them. CDR3 nucleotide sequence: TGCAGTGCGCAACGAACTAGTCCCATTGGCAATGAGCAGTTCTTC. Protein product: CSAQRTSPIGNEQFF.

V is TRBV20-1 and J is TRBJ2-7, with D tentatively TRBD1 or TRBD2 (5 bases each). This CDR3 comprises 13 residues. The germline V gene has CDR1 DFQATT and CDR2 SNEGSKA (reference sequence). Between the trimmed V and J ends, which lost 6 bases and 3 bases, there was a span of 15 bases. The CDR3 DNA sequence: TGCAGTGCACCCCCGGGGACCATCTACGAGCAGTACTTC. Translating gives CSAPPGTIYEQYF.